This T cell receptor beta chain is drawn from a study of long-term antiretroviral therapy in people with HIV. Study-level findings and limits: Diversity remained lower than transplant donor controls, even though it increased after ART.

Survey-level immunoSEQ v3.0 assays were run. Profiling relied on immunoSEQ multiplex PCR, and the TCRdb table lists in-frame clones only, not all of them. The table shows 20,000 or so clones, with 80% to 90% occurring only once. Every specimen held between about 0.9-10 million cryopreserved PBMC. These were thawed and washed before DNA extraction. Trimming took 6 bases from V and 2 from J, leaving 10 bases between them. The CDR3 sequence is 13 residues long. CDR1 is MDHEN, CDR2 SYDVKM, per germline. About this clone itself: Its antigen is as yet unknown.

The material sequenced was unsorted PBMCs, taken 1.9 years after starting antiretroviral therapy. The chain couples TRBV28 to TRBJ1-1; D is uncertain. This clonotype was obtained from a woman between 45 and 60 years old with HIV. CDR3 coding DNA: TGTGCCAGCAGCTACGGTCTTAACACTGAAGCTTTCTTT. Encoded protein: CASSYGLNTEAFF.